This is a list of T cell receptor beta chains from one sample in a study of a mutant IDH1 vaccine in newly diagnosed glioma. These TCRs are of unknown antigen specificity. Assay: immunoSEQ multiplex PCR; the TCRdb copy retains only in-frame clones and omits some. The table has about 32,000 clones, roughly four fifths seen once. The sample here was PBMCs, taken from a glioma patient whose treatment included an IDH1 peptide vaccine. These receptors were collected from a man aged 25 to 40 with glioma. Each CDR3 is given with its conserved first and last residue. D genes are given only for firm matches. Rows give clone size only sometimes, using once, few, many, or a class for an expanded clone.

clone_size	j_call	d_call	v_call	cdr3_nt	cdr3_aa
NA	TRBJ2-3	TRBD2	TRBV14	TGTGCCAGCAGCCAAGACTCGCTGACTAGCTCTAGGACAGATACGCAGTATTTT	CASSQDSLTSSRTDTQYF
NA	TRBJ1-1	TRBD1	TRBV5-6	TGTGCCAGCAGCCATCAGGGGGGCACTGAAGCTTTCTTT	CASSHQGGTEAFF
once	TRBJ1-2	NA	TRBV11-2	TGTGCCAGCAGCTTAGATGTCTCAGGCTACACCTTC	CASSLDVSGYTF
NA	TRBJ1-4	NA	TRBV18	TGTGCCAGCTCACCGGTTACAATTGAAAAACTGTTTTTT	CASSPVTIEKLFF
NA	TRBJ1-2	NA	TRBV29-1	TGCAGCGTTGAAGGTCCAGGGCAAGGCTACACCTTC	CSVEGPGQGYTF
few	TRBJ2-7	NA	TRBV6-1	TGTGCCAGCAGTGGATCACGTTCTAACCCATCCTACGAGCAGTACTTC	CASSGSRSNPSYEQYF
NA	TRBJ1-1	NA	TRBV5-1	TGCGCCAGCAGCTTGGGAACTGGGAACACTGAAGCTTTCTTT	CASSLGTGNTEAFF
NA	TRBJ2-5	TRBD2	TRBV19	TGTGCCAGTAGTACACTAGCGGGATTCCAAGAGACCCAGTACTTC	CASSTLAGFQETQYF
NA	TRBJ2-4	NA	TRBV4-2	TGTGCCAGCAGCCCCGGGCCCAGTCTAGCCAAAAACATTCAGTACTTC	CASSPGPSLAKNIQYF
NA	TRBJ1-1	TRBD1	TRBV10-1	TGCGCCAGCAGTGGGGGACAGGGGGCGTGGACTGAAGCTTTCTTT	CASSGGQGAWTEAFF
few	TRBJ1-2	TRBD1	TRBV7-9	TGTGCCAGCAGCTTTGGACAGGGGTTAGCTAACTATGGCTACACCTTC	CASSFGQGLANYGYTF
NA	TRBJ1-3	NA	TRBV5-6	TGTGCCAGCAGCTTGGCAGGGTTCTCTGGAAACACCATATATTTT	CASSLAGFSGNTIYF
once	TRBJ1-1	NA	TRBV5-1	TGCGCCAGCAGCTTGAGGAAAACAGAAAACACTGAAGCTTTCTTT	CASSLRKTENTEAFF
NA	TRBJ2-7	NA	TRBV5-6	TGTGCCAGCAGCAGGGTGTCCCTCCCCTACGAGCAGTACTTC	CASSRVSLPYEQYF
NA	TRBJ2-1	NA	TRBV6-5	TGTGCCAGCAGTTCCCGGGCCTGGGTGGCCATCCATGAGCAGTTCTTC	CASSSRAWVAIHEQFF
NA	TRBJ2-7	TRBD1	TRBV7-9	TGTGCCAGCAGCGTTACCGGGACAGGGATGAACGAGCAGTACTTC	CASSVTGTGMNEQYF
NA	TRBJ2-7	NA	TRBV27	TGTGCCAGCAGTTTGGGGTTTACCTACGAGCAGTACTTC	CASSLGFTYEQYF
NA	TRBJ2-2	NA	TRBV10-1	TGCGCCAGCAGAGGACAGTACACCGGGGAGCTGTTTTTT	CASRGQYTGELFF
few	TRBJ1-2	TRBD1	TRBV7-9	TGTGCCCTAGACGGACAGGGGCTATGGTATGGCTACACCTTC	CALDGQGLWYGYTF
NA	TRBJ2-7	TRBD2	TRBV15	TGTGCCACCAGCAGAGTTCGCAGACTAGCGGATTACGAGCAGTACTTC	CATSRVRRLADYEQYF
NA	TRBJ2-7	NA	TRBV18	TGTGCCAGCTCACCCCCATCCAAAACCTACGAGCAGTACTTC	CASSPPSKTYEQYF
NA	TRBJ2-1	NA	TRBV27	TGTGCCAGCAGTTCTACAGGGTGGGGGGAGCAGTTCTTC	CASSSTGWGEQFF
NA	TRBJ2-4	NA	TRBV29-1	TGCAGCGTACTCATTTGGAGAGATCTCAAAAACATTCAGTACTTC	CSVLIWRDLKNIQYF
NA	TRBJ2-6	TRBD2	TRBV19	TGTGCCAGTAGTATAGATGAACTAGCGGGTCCCTCTGGGGCCAACGTCCTGACTTTC	CASSIDELAGPSGANVLTF
NA	TRBJ2-7	NA	TRBV2	TGTGCCAGCAGTGACTACGAGCAGTACTTC	CASSDYEQYF
NA	TRBJ1-2	NA	TRBV27	TGTGCCAGCAGCAGACAGCGAAACTATGGCTACACCTTC	CASSRQRNYGYTF
few	TRBJ1-1	NA	TRBV7-9	TGTGCCAGCAGCCAGTTCAGGGAGAACACTGAAGCTTTCTTT	CASSQFRENTEAFF
NA	TRBJ2-3	NA	TRBV7-9	TGTGCCAGCAGCTTGGTGGGTAGCTCAGATACGCAGTATTTT	CASSLVGSSDTQYF
NA	TRBJ2-1	NA	TRBV4-1	TGCGCCAGCAGCCAATCTTGGAGCCAATACTCCTACAATGAGCAGTTCTTC	CASSQSWSQYSYNEQFF
NA	TRBJ1-1	NA	TRBV28	TGTGCCAGCAGTCCATACCCGACTGGGAACACTGAAGCTTTCTTT	CASSPYPTGNTEAFF
NA	TRBJ1-1	TRBD1	TRBV5-1	TGCGCCAGCAGCTCGGACAGGGGGGGTACTGAAGCTTTCTTT	CASSSDRGGTEAFF
NA	TRBJ2-5	NA	TRBV6-5	TGTGCCAGCAGCCTGGTTCGACGAGAGACCCAGTACTTC	CASSLVRRETQYF
few	TRBJ1-2	NA	TRBV30	TGTGCCTGGAGGATGGGGGCCTTTGGCTACACCTTC	CAWRMGAFGYTF
NA	TRBJ1-1	NA	TRBV10-2	TGCGCCAGCAACGACCTTGCGGGGGTGGCTGAAGCTTTCTTT	CASNDLAGVAEAFF
NA	TRBJ2-2	NA	TRBV19	TGTGCCAGTAGTGCATACTCGGGGCTACAGGGGGGGTCCGGGGAGCTGTTTTTT	CASSAYSGLQGGSGELFF